These 29 T cell receptor beta chains originate from one sample sequenced in a study of cytotoxic CD8 clonotypes in ibrutinib-treated CLL. TCRdb's table, derived via immunoSEQ multiplex PCR, lists solely in-frame clones and lacks some. The data contain roughly 97,000 clones, around 73% of them singletons. Sample: PBMCs, taken after 12 months of ibrutinib treatment. These receptors all stem from a human donor with chronic lymphocytic leukemia.

V gene TRBV28 combines with J gene TRBJ2-1, with 7 bases aligning to TRBD1. Germline assignment: CDR1 MDHEN and CDR2 SYDVKM. The V gene end was trimmed by 5 bases and the J gene end by 7 bases; junction bases not matched to a gene: 11. This CDR3 is 15 amino acids long. The CDR3 DNA is TGTGCCAGCAGTGCCACAGGGGTTGGGATGAATGAGCAGTTCTTC. This sequence encodes CASSATGVGMNEQFF. Looking up the rest from reference TRBV28 and TRBJ2-1 gives the full variable domain: DVKVTQSSRYLVKRTGEKVFLECVQDMDHENMFWYRQDPGLGLRLIYFSYDVKMKEKGDIPEGYSVSREKKERFSLILESASTNQTSMYLCASSATGVGMNEQFFGPGTRLTVL.

The gene calls are TRBV19 and TRBJ2-5, with 11 positions matching TRBD1. The CDR3 is made up of 15 amino acids. V lost 7 bases, J lost 5 bases, and 9 bases stayed unmatched. The germline gives CDR1 LNHDA, CDR2 SQIVND (reference sequence). CDR3 amino acids: CASKPGQGAGETQYF. In DNA form, the CDR3 reads TGTGCCAGTAAACCCGGACAGGGGGCTGGGGAGACCCAGTACTTC.

The V gene is TRBV20-1, the J gene TRBJ2-5; D unresolved. Germline values: CDR1 DFQATT, CDR2 SNEGSKA (reference sequence). The CDR3 runs 11 residues. The ends were cut back, 3 bases at V and 5 bases at J, with 7 bases in the middle. The CDR3 protein is CSARGAETQYF. The CDR3 nucleotides read TGCAGTGCTAGGGGTGCCGAGACCCAGTACTTC.

The chain links TRBV4-2 to TRBJ1-2; D gene unclear. The V end lost 4 bases, the J end lost 7 bases, and 10 bases lay between the germline ends. There are 12 residues in the CDR3. CDR1 is LGHNA, CDR2 YNFKEQ, per germline. The CDR3 nucleotides read TGTGCCAGCAGCCCCCCCGGGAGTGGCTACACCTTC. Encoded protein: CASSPPGSGYTF.

The V call is TRBV18, the J call TRBJ1-1; the match to TRBD1 covers 10 bases. The CDR3 runs to 16 residues. Trimming took 2 bases from V and 1 from J; bases not matched to a gene: 4. CDR1 and CDR2 (germline): KGHSH, LQKENI. CDR3 sequence (DNA): TGTGCCAGCTCACCAACGGGACAGGGGTCGAACACTGAAGCTTTCTTT. Amino acids: CASSPTGQGSNTEAFF.

This clone was counted only a few times. V and J are TRBV12-5 and TRBJ1-6, with 10 bases matching TRBD1. The V segment lost 3 bases and the J segment 10 bases; nucleotides outside the gene matches: 12. This CDR3 has 17 amino acids. The germline V gene encodes CDR1 LGHNT and CDR2 FRNRAP. CDR3 DNA: TGTGCTAGTGGTTTCAGCCCGACCGACAGGGGGCCATCACCCCTCCACTTT. This sequence encodes CASGFSPTDRGPSPLHF.

This clone was observed a few times. This chain links TRBV5-1 with TRBJ1-6, with 11 bases that match TRBD1. From germline, CDR1 is SGHRS and CDR2 YFSETQ. The CDR3 contains 16 residues. V lost 7 bases and J lost 13; bases outside the gene matches: 16. The CDR3 protein is CASSRGEGQGVPPLHF. As DNA, the CDR3 is TGCGCCAGCTCCCGAGGAGAGGGACAGGGGGTTCCCCCCCTCCACTTT.

This clone was observed a single time. V and J are TRBV4-3 and TRBJ1-3; D is unclear. Germline V gene data show CDR1 as LGHNA and CDR2 as YSLEER. The CDR3 extends over 16 amino acids. With 0 bases removed from V and 2 bases from J, the gap between germline ends came to 11 bases. CDR3 bases: TGCGCCAGCAGCCAAGAAGTGACGGTAACTGGAAACACCATATATTTT. Its protein product is CASSQEVTVTGNTIYF.

This clone was observed a single time. The V gene is TRBV4-1, the J gene TRBJ2-1, with D possibly being TRBD1 or TRBD2 (5 bases each). CDR1 is MGHRA and CDR2 is YSYEKL in the germline V gene. The CDR3 runs to 16 residues. Trimming pared 0 bases from V and 4 bases from J, leaving 13 bases between. DNA of the CDR3: TGCGCCAGCAGCCAAGATCTGGGACGGAAATACAATGAGCAGTTCTTC. Its translation: CASSQDLGRKYNEQFF.

V is TRBV6-1 and J is TRBJ2-7; 10 positions agree with TRBD2. V was pared by 6 bases and J by 3 bases, with 8 bases of the junction left unmatched. In germline, CDR1 is MNHNS, CDR2 SASEGT. The CDR3 length is 15 residues. In nucleotides, the CDR3 is TGTGCCAGCAGGCCCACTAGCGGGATCCTCTACGAGCAGTACTTC. Translation gives CASRPTSGILYEQYF.

This clone was detected only a few times. At the DNA level, this CDR3 is encoded by other sequences in the same sample as well. J is TRBJ2-7 and V is TRBV7-9; 8 bases map to TRBD1. V trimming: 0 bases; J trimming: 3 bases; junction bases outside the gene matches: 1. Germline lookup yields CDR1 SEHNR and CDR2 FQNEAQ (reference sequence). CDR3 size: 14 residues. CDR3 loop: CASSLAGTGYEQYF. In DNA, the CDR3 is TGTGCCAGCAGCTTAGCTGGGACAGGCTACGAGCAGTACTTC.

Only a few counts were recorded for this clone. The chain combines TRBV30 with TRBJ1-5, with D possibly TRBD1 on 6 matching bases. Deletions cut 5 bases from V and 7 bases from J, with 18 bases between. The CDR3 consists of 14 residues. Germline V gives CDR1 GTSNPN, CDR2 SVGIG (reference sequence). CDR3 residues: CAWQGSGFGQPQHF. CDR3 nucleotides: TGTGCCTGGCAGGGGAGTGGGTTTGGGCAGCCCCAGCATTTT.

The chain combines TRBV7-2 with TRBJ2-5, with 7 bases lining up with TRBD1. Looked up from germline, CDR1 is SGHTA and CDR2 is FQGNSA. The CDR3 consists of 15 residues. J gave up 4 bases and V 1 base, and 6 bases lay outside the gene matches. Here the CDR3 reads CASSLGQGPAETQYF. The CDR3 DNA follows: TGTGCCAGCAGCTTAGGACAGGGTCCCGCAGAGACCCAGTACTTC. Full variable domain (outside the CDR3, taken from reference TRBV7-2 and TRBJ2-5): GAGVSQSPSNKVTEKGKDVELRCDPISGHTALYWYRQSLGQGLEFLIYFQGNSAPDKSGLPSDRFSAERTGGSVSTLTIQRTQQEDSAVYLCASSLGQGPAETQYFGPGTRLLVL.

The chain couples TRBV27 to TRBJ2-7; D not resolved. CDR3 size: 13 residues. Germline loops: CDR1 MNHEY, CDR2 SMNVEV (reference sequence). V lost 4 bases, J lost 2 bases, and 9 bases lay in between. The CDR3, as DNA: TGTGCCAGCAGTTATAGCCCACCCTACGAGCAGTACTTC. As protein: CASSYSPPYEQYF.

Here the CDR3 reads CASTPRGAYEQYF. DNA for the CDR3: TGTGCCAGCACCCCCAGGGGGGCATACGAGCAGTACTTC. The chain is built from TRBV6-6 and TRBJ2-7; the D gene is possibly TRBD1 (7 bases). Germline V gene data show CDR1 as MNHNY and CDR2 as SVGAGI (reference sequence). Deletions cut 7 bases from V and 4 bases from J, with 14 bases between. The CDR3 contains 13 residues.

The V gene is TRBV4-2, the J gene TRBJ1-5; D is possibly TRBD1 (6 bases). This CDR3 has 15 amino acids. Germline V gene lookup returns CDR1 LGHNA and CDR2 YNFKEQ. V dropped 0 bases and J dropped 6 bases, with 12 bases sitting between them. In DNA, the CDR3 is TGTGCCAGCAGCCAAGATTGGGGGGGCGGTCAGCCCCAGCATTTT. Translation: CASSQDWGGGQPQHF.

This rearrangement joins TRBV27 to TRBJ1-1; TRBD1 might be the D (6 bases). Germline assignment: CDR1 MNHEY and CDR2 SMNVEV (reference sequence). This CDR3 is built from 14 residues. The V and J ends lost 5 bases and 8 bases respectively, with 18 bases between them. DNA of the CDR3: TGTGCCAGCAGTCCTTCGGGAAAACAGGGAGAAGCTTTCTTT. Protein sequence: CASSPSGKQGEAFF.

The chain combines TRBV5-5 with TRBJ1-3; 7 bases align to TRBD1. Per the germline V gene, CDR1 is SGHKS and CDR2 is YYEKEE (reference sequence). Losses at the gene ends were 6 bases for V and 4 bases for J; bases not matched to a gene: 4. The CDR3 contains 13 residues. The CDR3 nucleotides read TGTGCCAGCACCTCGACAGGGGGAAACACCATATATTTT. Translation gives CASTSTGGNTIYF.

This rearrangement joins TRBV7-3 to TRBJ2-6; the match to TRBD1 covers 7 bases. This CDR3 is 17 amino acids long. Looked up from germline, CDR1 is SGHTA and CDR2 is FQGTGA. V trimming: 3 bases; J trimming: 0 bases; junction bases outside the gene matches: 5. CDR3 coding DNA: TGTGCCAGCAGCTTGACAGGGACGACCTCTGGGGCCAACGTCCTGACTTTC. Its translation is CASSLTGTTSGANVLTF.

The chain links TRBV6-6 to TRBJ2-1, with 11 nucleotides matching TRBD1. Trimming removed 6 bases from V and 7 bases from J; junction bases left unmatched: 8. The germline V gene has CDR1 MNHNY and CDR2 SVGAGI (reference sequence). The CDR3 loop spans 15 amino acids. CDR3 nucleotides: TGTGCCAGCAGGAAGACCGGGACAGGGGGAAATGAGCAGTTCTTC. Protein product: CASRKTGTGGNEQFF.

This clone was counted a few times. The chain carries TRBV6-5 and TRBJ1-6; unclear D gene. V was pared by 5 bases and J by 13 bases, with 15 bases between. This CDR3 spans 13 amino acids. Germline V gene lookup returns CDR1 MNHEY and CDR2 SVGAGI. CDR3 protein: CASSPDRGNPLHF. The CDR3 nucleotides read TGTGCCAGCAGTCCGGACCGGGGAAACCCCCTCCACTTT.

This sequence joins TRBV5-1 and TRBJ1-2; 7 positions agree with TRBD1. The CDR3 has 14 amino acids. The V segment lost 3 bases and the J segment 8 bases; nucleotides outside the gene matches: 10. CDR1 is SGHRS, CDR2 YFSETQ, per germline. Written as DNA, the CDR3 is TGCGCCAGCAGCTACGGGACAGAAGGGTTGGGCTACACCTTC. The encoded protein is CASSYGTEGLGYTF.

The CDR3 spells CASSPGTTQGLEQYF. CDR3 coding DNA: TGTGCCAGCAGCCCCGGGACCACACAGGGGCTAGAGCAGTACTTC. V and J are TRBV7-3 and TRBJ2-7, with 7 bases that match TRBD1. The trim removed 5 bases at V and 7 bases at J, leaving 14 bases unmatched. Germline values: CDR1 SGHTA, CDR2 FQGTGA. The CDR3 sequence is 15 residues long.

This sequence joins TRBV7-6 and TRBJ1-5; 7 bases match TRBD1. The trim removed 5 bases at V and 5 bases at J, leaving 12 bases unmatched. Germline V gene sequence: CDR1 SGHVS, CDR2 FNYEAQ. The CDR3 is 16 amino acids. The CDR3 nucleotides are TGTGCCAGCAGCCAGCTGACAGGGACGGGAGATCAGCCCCAGCATTTT. The encoded protein is CASSQLTGTGDQPQHF.

The rearrangement joins TRBV6-4 to TRBJ2-7; D unresolved. Germline V gives CDR1 MRHNA, CDR2 SNTAGT. V gave up 2 bases and J gave up 9 bases, with 8 bases separating them. This CDR3 contains 11 residues. CDR3 sequence reads: CASSDLHAQYF. As DNA, the CDR3 is TGTGCCAGCAGTGACCTCCATGCGCAGTACTTC.

CDR3 in amino acids: CASEDGEFYEQYF. The CDR3, as DNA: TGTGCCAGCGAGGATGGGGAGTTCTACGAGCAGTACTTC. The chain recombines TRBV6-6 with TRBJ2-7; a possible D gene is TRBD2 (5 bases). Germline V lookup: CDR1 MNHNY, CDR2 SVGAGI (reference sequence). The CDR3 contains 13 residues. Trimming shortened V by 8 bases and J by 3 bases, and 14 bases separated the two germline ends.

The chain links TRBV2 to TRBJ2-7; TRBD1 might be the D (5 bases). V was pared by 4 bases and J by 2 bases, with 18 bases between. The CDR3 spans 16 residues. Per germline, CDR1 SNHLY and CDR2 FYNNEI. CDR3 nucleotide sequence: TGTGCCAGCAGTGTAGGGATGGGGCGGATGGCCTACGAGCAGTACTTC. Its translation: CASSVGMGRMAYEQYF. The full variable domain, with the rest looked up from reference TRBV2 and TRBJ2-7, is EPEVTQTPSHQVTQMGQEVILRCVPISNHLYFYWYRQILGQKVEFLVSFYNNEISEKSEIFDDQFSVERPDGSNFTLKIRSTKLEDSAMYFCASSVGMGRMAYEQYFGPGTRLTVT.

The chain's CDR3 is CASSLVPGLGSGNTIYF. As DNA, the CDR3 is TGTGCCAGCAGCTTAGTCCCCGGGCTAGGCTCTGGAAACACCATATATTTT. The chain couples TRBV7-2 to TRBJ1-3; D not resolved. CDR1 is SGHTA and CDR2 is FQGNSA in the germline V gene. The CDR3 is 17 amino acids. V lost 1 base and J 0 bases, leaving 13 bases between the germline ends.

This chain uses TRBV7-2 with TRBJ2-3; possibly TRBD2 for D (5 bases). The CDR3 runs 14 residues. V gave up 5 bases and J gave up 6 bases, with 15 bases separating them. Germline CDR1 is SGHTA and CDR2 is FQGNSA. CDR3 sequence: CASSPDAIADTQYF. DNA for the CDR3: TGTGCCAGCAGCCCCGACGCTATAGCGGATACGCAGTATTTT.